This T cell receptor beta chain was profiled in a study of radiation and T cells in renal cell carcinoma (dated by TCRdb to the early 2020s). At the level of the whole study: Samples came from a clinical trial, in which primary renal cell carcinomas received 15 Gy stereotactic body radiation therapy followed by nephrectomy 4 weeks later. TCR beta sequencing covered some 55 samples in total, comprising approximately 26 tumors and 27 peripheral blood samples. A total of approximately 4 million unique CDR3 nucleotide sequences, encoding around 2.7 million unique CDR3 amino acid sequences, were found across all 50 or so samples. The paper as a whole reports these results and caveats: With a single-armed trial design, the study had no way to address how radiation dose or scheduling affects the TCR repertoire. No pretreatment tumor biopsies were available, so the baseline intratumoral presence of clonotypes could not be determined. Changes in the blood repertoire were not tracked past 4 weeks after treatment. Top tumor clonotypes rose in blood from baseline to 2 weeks post-radiation, then contracted by 4 weeks, suggesting transient expansion of tumor-resident clones.

From the cysteine up to the phenylalanine, the CDR3 has a length of 15 residues. The DNA shown is the 45-base CDR3, in frame from base 1. V is clipped by 2 bases and J by 7 bases, and the sequence between their germline boundaries is 15 bases long. The germline V gene (reference sequence) supplies CDR1 LNHDA and CDR2 SQIVND. TCR beta libraries were generated from genomic DNA with the immunoSEQ kit, following the manufacturer's recommendations. For library preparation, a first multiplex PCR was performed with proprietary primers, followed by a second PCR in which unique barcodes were added, and bead cleanups were performed after each round. Each sample batch included a kit-provided positive control reaction and a negative control reaction. The final libraries were assessed on an Agilent 4200 TapeStation D1000 ScreenTape, pooled by volume, and quantified by qPCR. An Illumina NextSeq500 fitted with a MidOutput 150-cycle cartridge performed the sequencing, running 156 Read1 cycles and 15 Index1 cycles with the kit's custom primers. The pooled library was loaded at approximately 1 pM, and about 20% PhiX control was spiked in. The paper's data handling went like this. The vendor-processed data were analyzed in R, and a clonotype was defined as all T cells that share the same CDR3 nucleotide sequence. In the clone abundance analyses, frequencies in each sample were normalized to that sample's 10,000 most abundant clones. Public T cell clones, averaging fewer than five per sample, were removed before analysis. An abundance difference of at least 32-fold between compartments was the criterion for calling clonotypes tumor-enriched or baseline blood-enriched. A beta-binomial differential abundance model was used to identify clonotypes that expanded or contracted between blood time points. Similarity between tumor and blood repertoires was quantified using the Baroni-Urbani and Buser coefficient, and groups were compared with two-tailed Wilcoxon tests in R. The table was pulled from immuneACCESS by TCRdb, which kept in-frame rearrangements only. Such tables lose some clones; where checked, under half of the loss comes from unresolved V genes, and the rest has no known cause. For V, J and clone size, that table is used; D and trimming come from the DNA. Recorded for this sample are 150,000 or so clones; 88% of them occurred a single time. The ten largest clonotypes hold roughly 4.1% of the sample.

Interpreted using the paper, the time point label stands for: baseline pretreatment blood. Sample treatment or condition, as interpreted from the label and publication: 15 Gy SBRT to primary tumor, nephrectomy 4 weeks later. To track tumor-enriched clonotypes, serial peripheral blood was sampled from radiation-treated patients at baseline and at 2 weeks and 4 weeks after SBRT. Renal cell carcinoma with clear cell pathology was present in all patients. Genomic DNA for TCR sequencing was prepared using the QIAamp DNA Blood Mini Kit (Qiagen). The analyses included only samples that passed all quality control checks. Worth noting for this clone: The specificity of this receptor is unknown. No per-base quality is available; no much larger clone lies one base away.

The source material was blood, sampled from a patient whose treatment included radiotherapy and nephrectomy. Recombination connected TRBV19 to TRBJ2-1; the D element could tentatively be TRBD1 or TRBD2, as 5 bases agree for each. The TCR sequence derives from a woman aged 70-85 years with renal cell carcinoma. The nucleotide sequence reads TGTGCCAGTAGTATACGTCCGGGGCCCTTAAATGAGCAGTTCTTC. It specifies CASSIRPGPLNEQFF.